A single sample gave rise to the 2 T cell receptor beta chains below, sequenced in a study of blood T cell repertoires in COVID-19 (dated by TCRdb to the early 2020s). The library was obtained by the immunoSEQ multiplex PCR assay. Held by TCRdb, this immuneACCESS table contains in-frame sequences only and omits some clones. Under half of the omission traces to an unresolved V gene where checked; the cause of the rest is unknown. The table for this sample lists around 140,000 clones; 80% to 90% of them were counted only once. The biggest ten clones account for around 15% of the sample. The sequenced material came from peripheral blood. These receptors were collected from a young man with COVID-19, enrolled during active disease.

The chain combines TRBV5-4 with TRBJ2-1; 7 bases align to TRBD2. Germline CDR1 is SGHNT and CDR2 is YYREEE (reference sequence). V was pared by 0 bases and J by 13 bases, with 1 base of the junction left unmatched. This CDR3 region has 11 residues. The CDR3 DNA reads as TGTGCCAGCAGCTTGGGGGGGGGACAGTTCTTC. Its protein is CASSLGGGQFF. Complete variable domain (other parts from reference TRBV5-4 and TRBJ2-1): ETGVTQSPTHLIKTRGQQVTLRCSSQSGHNTVSWYQQALGQGPQFIFQYYREEENGRGNFPPRFSGLQFPNYSSELNVNALELDDSALYLCASSLGGGQFFGPGTRLTVL.

This chain connects TRBV7-9 to TRBJ2-7; a possible D gene is TRBD1 (5 bases). Trimming shortened V by 0 bases and J by 6 bases, and 9 bases separated the two germline ends. CDR1 and CDR2 (germline): SEHNR, FQNEAQ (reference sequence). The CDR3 contains 13 residues. CDR3: CASSLAWGGEQYF. The CDR3 DNA sequence: TGTGCCAGCAGCTTAGCGTGGGGCGGCGAGCAGTACTTC.